This T cell receptor (beta chain) was captured in a study of blood T cell repertoires in COVID-19. About the research overall: The United States, Italy and Spain supplied acute and convalescent COVID-19 samples. PBMCs, B-cell-depleted T cells, or T cells were the source of the cDNA or gDNA that made up the material.

As processed by the authors: By means of reference gene primer amplification, nucleated cell counts were estimated. Sequencing was performed with immunoSEQ multiplex PCR; in TCRdb, only in-frame clones are kept and a portion is missing. The D gene and trimming were derived from the DNA, and the V and J assignments and clone size from that table. The sample includes 150,000 to 200,000 clones, roughly 80% of them seen just once. The CDR3 has 14 residues. With V trimmed by 6 bases and J by 5 bases, 3 bases remained unmatched. Germline loops: CDR1 LNHDA, CDR2 SQIVND (reference sequence). Sequenced material: peripheral blood. The receptor was isolated from a woman of 80 years or more with acute or convalescent COVID-19. The genes are TRBV19 and TRBJ1-5; TRBD1 matches 11 bases. CDR3 DNA sequence: TGTGCCAGTAGACGGGACAGGGGGGATCAGCCCCAGCATTTT. Translation: CASRRDRGDQPQHF.